This T cell receptor (beta chain) originates from a study of T cell changes during pregnancy in multiple sclerosis. Clones were read by immunoSEQ multiplex PCR, and TCRdb kept only the in-frame ones, dropping some. Of about 71,000 clones in the sample, 90% to 95% were seen once. The CDR3 contains 14 residues. The germline V gene has CDR1 MDHEN and CDR2 SYDVKM. The V segment lost 6 bases and the J segment 4 bases; nucleotides outside the gene matches: 6. The V and J genes are TRBV28 and TRBJ1-2; 9 nucleotides align to TRBD1. Sequenced here: peripheral blood, sampled in the third trimester of pregnancy. The receptor was derived from a female donor with multiple sclerosis, enrolled in a pregnancy study. The CDR3 nucleotides read TGTGCCAGCAGACCCACAGGGGGCGGCTATGGCTACACCTTC. This codes for CASRPTGGGYGYTF.